Shown below are 30 T cell receptor beta chains from a single sample sequenced in a study of T cell repertoires in cytomegalovirus infection. TCRdb recomputed calls from the reads with MiXCR, one row per CDR3 protein. Of 350,000 to 500,000 distinct CDR3 sequences listed, roughly 30% are singletons. The sequenced sample was PBMCs. The receptors were gathered from a human donor in good health (CMV status not recorded). Some clones in this sample may be carry-over from other donors' samples.

CDR3 in amino acids: CASSYWGGPDEQFF. The CDR3 DNA reads as TGTGCCAGCAGCTATTGGGGGGGGCCAGATGAGCAGTTCTTC. The chain combines TRBV7-2 with TRBJ2-1; TRBD2 might be the D (7 bases). Per the germline V gene, CDR1 is SGHTA and CDR2 is FQGNSA. This CDR3 spans 14 amino acids. The V gene lost 4 bases and the J gene lost 8 bases, with 15 bases spanning the gap.

This chain connects TRBV7-9 to TRBJ2-5; TRBD1 matches at 9 bases. The germline V gene has CDR1 SEHNR and CDR2 FQNEAQ (reference sequence). The trim removed 5 bases at V and 1 base at J, leaving 8 bases unmatched. This CDR3 contains 16 residues. The CDR3 bases are TGTGCCAGCAGCCCACGGACAGGGGCTTCCCAAGAGACCCAGTACTTC. Translated: CASSPRTGASQETQYF.

This clonotype has a handful of counts. CDR3 DNA: TGTGCCAGCAGCTTAGGGTACGGGGTCGAGACCCAGTACTTC. Translated: CASSLGYGVETQYF. The J gene is TRBJ2-5, the V gene TRBV7-2, with a possible D match to TRBD2 (5 bases). The CDR3 has 14 residues. V shed 1 base and J shed 5 bases, with 11 bases lying between them. Germline CDR1 reads SGHTA; CDR2 reads FQGNSA.

The chain is built from TRBV7-2 and TRBJ2-5, with 10 bases matching TRBD2. The CDR3 has 14 amino acids. In germline, CDR1 is SGHTA, CDR2 FQGNSA. V lost 5 bases, J lost 4 bases, and 4 bases stayed unmatched. The CDR3 sequence: CASSQAGGVETQYF. CDR3 nucleotides: TGTGCCAGCAGCCAAGCGGGGGGGGTAGAGACCCAGTACTTC.

About this clonotype itself: Lacking the conserved final phenylalanine or tryptophan, this CDR3 likely reflects a read error. Because the CDR3's place on the DNA is in doubt, the DNA is left out and the CDR3 is given as listed by TCRdb. The J gene is TRBJ1-4, the V gene TRBV7-8. Counting both end residues, the CDR3 totals 14 amino acids. CDR1 and CDR2 (germline): SGHVS, FQNEAQ. CDR3 amino acids: CASSLDQPHEKMFL.

The V and J genes are TRBV5-1 and TRBJ2-2, with D perhaps matching TRBD2 (7 bases). The CDR3 is 16 amino acids. The germline V gene encodes CDR1 SGHRS and CDR2 YFSETQ. V was clipped by 0 bases and J by 4 bases, with 13 bases between them. CDR3 region: CASSLDGGQSTGELFF. CDR3 bases: TGCGCCAGCAGCTTGGACGGGGGGCAGTCCACCGGGGAGCTGTTTTTT.

This chain joins TRBV4-1 and TRBJ1-3; perhaps TRBD1 as D (5 bases). The V gene lost 0 bases and the J gene lost 8 bases, with 17 bases spanning the gap. Germline V CDR1 and CDR2: MGHRA, YSYEKL. This CDR3 region has 16 residues. CDR3 loop: CASSQEVGSGGYTIYF. The DNA for the CDR3 is TGCGCCAGCAGCCAAGAGGTGGGGTCCGGGGGATACACCATATATTTT.

A remark on this clonotype: A read error may be the cause here, since a much bigger clone is one base away. This CDR3 fails to terminate in the conserved phenylalanine or tryptophan, so it likely reflects a read error. The chain employs TRBV7-6 and TRBJ1-5; D unresolved. V was clipped by 5 bases and J by 2 bases, with 13 bases between them. The CDR3 runs 15 residues. Germline values: CDR1 SGHVS, CDR2 FNYEAQ. This CDR3 reads CASSPLGVGNQPQHL. For the CDR3, the DNA is TGTGCCAGCAGCCCCCTAGGTGTGGGCAATCAGCCCCAGCATTTG.

The rearrangement links TRBV12-3 or TRBV12-4 to TRBJ2-3; D unresolved. Trimming removed 7 bases from V and 3 bases from J, with 14 bases in between. The CDR3 contains 14 residues. The CDR3 loop reads CASTSIYLTDTQYF. CDR3 bases: TGTGCCAGCACCTCCATTTACTTAACAGATACGCAGTATTTT.

J is TRBJ2-1 and V is TRBV6-2 or TRBV6-3; tentatively, D is TRBD2 (6 bases). Trimming removed 2 bases at V and 0 bases at J, with 14 bases between. The germline V gene encodes CDR1 MNHEY and CDR2 SVGEGT. The CDR3 has 17 amino acids. The DNA for the CDR3 is TGTGCCAGCAGTTACCAAGCGGGCAGCCCCTCCTACAATGAGCAGTTCTTC. This encodes CASSYQAGSPSYNEQFF.

The rearrangement uses TRBV28 and TRBJ2-1, with 9 positions matching TRBD1. V shed 2 bases and J 2 bases; nucleotides not matched to a gene: 4. This CDR3 has 16 residues. Germline CDR1 MDHEN, CDR2 SYDVKM. The CDR3 bases are TGTGCCAGCAGTTTAAGCGGGACAGGGACCTACAATGAGCAGTTCTTC. This sequence encodes CASSLSGTGTYNEQFF. Full variable domain (missing parts from reference TRBV28 and TRBJ2-1): DVKVTQSSRYLVKRTGEKVFLECVQDMDHENMFWYRQDPGLGLRLIYFSYDVKMKEKGDIPEGYSVSREKKERFSLILESASTNQTSMYLCASSLSGTGTYNEQFFGPGTRLTVL.

This clonotype was observed at least ten times. The rearrangement uses TRBV7-8 and TRBJ1-5; no reliable D call. Trimming stripped 5 bases from V and 0 bases from J, with 8 bases between. The CDR3 covers 14 residues. CDR1 is SGHVS and CDR2 is FQNEAQ in the germline V gene. CDR3 in amino acids: CASSPVGSNQPQHF. The CDR3 DNA reads as TGTGCCAGCAGCCCCGTCGGTAGCAATCAGCCCCAGCATTTT.

This clonotype was seen only a few times. V and J are TRBV6-1 and TRBJ2-5; no firm D call. This CDR3 has 12 amino acids. The germline CDR1 and CDR2 sequences are MNHNS and SASEGT. V lost 9 bases and J 2 bases, leaving 10 bases between the germline ends. This CDR3 reads CASSPQQETQYF. The CDR3 DNA sequence: TGTGCCAGTTCCCCACAGCAAGAGACCCAGTACTTC.

In its sample, this clonotype was seen many times. The chain employs TRBV7-6 and TRBJ2-1, with 9 bases aligning to TRBD2. The CDR3 contains 16 residues. Germline lookup yields CDR1 SGHVS and CDR2 FNYEAQ. With V trimmed by 0 bases and J by 4 bases, 4 bases remained unmatched. CDR3 sequence: CASSLASGGSYNEQFF. The CDR3 DNA is TGTGCCAGCAGCTTAGCTAGCGGGGGATCTTACAATGAGCAGTTCTTC.

This clonotype was observed a handful of times. J is TRBJ2-3 and V is TRBV5-4; 15 bases match TRBD2. Per germline, CDR1 SGHNT and CDR2 YYREEE (reference sequence). The ends lost 5 bases at V and 2 bases at J; junction bases unmatched: 9. This CDR3 is built from 18 residues. This CDR3 reads CASRQGLAGGRLTDTQYF. CDR3 sequence (DNA): TGTGCCAGCAGACAGGGACTAGCGGGGGGCCGACTCACAGATACGCAGTATTTT.

This chain joins TRBV6-1 and TRBJ2-1; maybe TRBD1 (6 bases). V was pared by 4 bases and J by 4 bases, with 23 bases between. The germline gives CDR1 MNHNS, CDR2 SASEGT. The CDR3 is 18 amino acids. The CDR3 nucleotides read TGTGCCAGCAGTGGGAACCCGAATCGGGACACTTTTTACAATGAGCAGTTCTTC. Encoded protein: CASSGNPNRDTFYNEQFF.

This clonotype turned up a few times. CDR3 DNA: TGTGCCAGCAGCTTTGACAGGGGGCAGGCAGAGACCCAGTACTTC. Translation: CASSFDRGQAETQYF. The chain links TRBV5-4 to TRBJ2-5, with 10 bases matching TRBD1. Trimming took 2 bases from V and 4 from J; bases not matched to a gene: 5. The V gene's germline CDR1 is SGHNT and CDR2 YYREEE (reference sequence). The CDR3 is 15 amino acids.

To note about this clonotype: The junction departs from germline at one end; a sequencing error may be responsible. The chain joins TRBV5-3 to TRBJ2-4; TRBD1 matches 9 bases. TRBV5-3 belongs to the ORF category, with a function that is uncertain. The CDR3 runs to 17 residues. CDR3 sequence: CASSLGTGNLAKNIQYF. CDR3 sequence (DNA): TGTGCCAGCAGCTTGGGGACAGGGAACCTAGCCAAAAACATTCAGTACTTC.

Of note for this clonotype: A much larger clone sits a single nucleotide away, making a read error possible. As the CDR3 is not closed by the conserved phenylalanine or tryptophan, this likely results from a read error. The gene calls are TRBV7-2 and TRBJ1-2; 10 bases fit TRBD1. Trimming took 5 bases from V and 6 from J; bases not matched to a gene: 9. The CDR3 runs to 15 residues. CDR1 and CDR2 from the germline V gene are SGHTA and FQGNSA. In DNA, the CDR3 is TGTGCCAGCAGCCCTGGGACAGGGGTTAAGAATGGCTACACCTTA. As protein: CASSPGTGVKNGYTL.

This clonotype was picked up a small number of times. The V gene is TRBV20-1, the J gene TRBJ2-3, with TRBD1 matching 11 bases. CDR1 is DFQATT and CDR2 is SNEGSKA in the germline V gene (reference sequence). The junction had 2 bases not matched to a gene; V was cut back by 3 bases and J by 3 bases. The CDR3 extends over 14 amino acids. CDR3 bases: TGCAGTGCTAGCGGGACAGGGGGTACAGATACGCAGTATTTT. Its translation is CSASGTGGTDTQYF.

The chain recombines TRBV6-2 or TRBV6-3 with TRBJ2-1, with 13 bases identical to TRBD2. Trimming cost V 6 bases and J 9 bases; bases outside gene matches: 14. The CDR3 is 17 amino acids. Germline V CDR1 and CDR2: MNHEY, SVGEGT. CDR3 sequence: CASSHGPPGLAGFEQFF. CDR3 in DNA: TGTGCCAGCAGCCACGGGCCCCCGGGACTAGCGGGGTTTGAGCAGTTCTTC.

This clonotype was counted a few times. The rearrangement uses TRBV12-3 or TRBV12-4 and TRBJ1-1; D perhaps matches TRBD1 (6 bases). V dropped 4 bases and J dropped 3 bases, with 9 bases sitting between them. The CDR3 sequence is 13 residues long. CDR3 DNA: TGTGCCAGCAGTTACAGGGAACACACTGAAGCTTTCTTT. Residues: CASSYREHTEAFF.

This clonotype was observed a handful of times. V gene TRBV7-8 combines with J gene TRBJ2-7; D uncertain. Germline V CDR1 and CDR2: SGHVS, FQNEAQ. The CDR3 runs to 15 residues. V was clipped by 1 base and J by 4 bases, with 14 bases between them. CDR3 residues: CASSLESRTVYEQYF. DNA for the CDR3: TGTGCCAGCAGCTTAGAAAGCAGGACCGTATACGAGCAGTACTTC. The full variable domain, completed using reference TRBV7-8 and TRBJ2-7, is GAGVSQSPRYKVAKRGQDVALRCDPISGHVSLFWYQQALGQGPEFLTYFQNEAQLDKSGLPSDRFFAERPEGSVSTLKIQRTQQEDSAVYLCASSLESRTVYEQYFGPGTRLTVT.

The rearrangement uses TRBV12-3 or TRBV12-4 and TRBJ2-1, with a tentative D call TRBD2 (7 bases). The length of the CDR3 is 14 residues. Trimming pared 9 bases from V and 4 bases from J, leaving 16 bases between. In DNA form, the CDR3 reads TGTGCCAGTTTGAGGGGGGGTATTTACAATGAGCAGTTCTTC. Amino acid sequence: CASLRGGIYNEQFF.

This clonotype was seen repeatedly, ten times or more. This chain's CDR3 is CATETGGGATDTQYF. CDR3 bases: TGTGCCACCGAGACTGGCGGGGGGGCTACAGATACGCAGTATTTT. The rearrangement uses TRBV7-9 and TRBJ2-3; TRBD2 agrees at 9 bases. The CDR3 covers 15 residues. Germline loops: CDR1 SEHNR, CDR2 FQNEAQ (reference sequence). The trim removed 10 bases at V and 3 bases at J, leaving 11 bases unmatched.

The rearrangement joins TRBV7-9 to TRBJ1-2; D is unclear. Trimming cost V 5 bases and J 4 bases, with 14 bases left between them. CDR1 is SEHNR, CDR2 FQNEAQ, per germline (reference sequence). The CDR3 sequence is 14 residues long. This CDR3 reads CASSPSSVVYGYTF. The CDR3 coding sequence is TGTGCCAGCAGCCCATCGAGCGTTGTCTATGGCTACACCTTC.

This chain joins TRBV28 and TRBJ1-6; 10 bases align to TRBD1. V lost 3 bases, J lost 5 bases, and 7 bases stayed unmatched. The CDR3 is made up of 17 amino acids. From germline, CDR1 is MDHEN and CDR2 SYDVKM. The CDR3 nucleotides read TGTGCCAGCAGTTTCCTCGCGGGACAGGGGAATAATTCACCCCTCCACTTT. This encodes CASSFLAGQGNNSPLHF.

This clonotype was counted a few times. The CDR3 protein is CASGPSGGSSYEQYF. Here the CDR3 DNA reads TGTGCCAGCGGCCCGAGCGGGGGTAGCTCCTACGAGCAGTACTTC. This chain connects TRBV27 to TRBJ2-7; 8 bases are a match to TRBD2. Germline trimming cut 8 bases from V and 0 bases from J; bases unmatched to any gene: 9. Germline CDR1 reads MNHEY; CDR2 reads SMNVEV (reference sequence). This CDR3 has 15 amino acids.

This clonotype was counted only a few times. The chain carries TRBV24-1 and TRBJ2-5; D possibly corresponds to TRBD1 (7 bases). From germline, CDR1 is KGHDR and CDR2 SFDVKD. This CDR3 has 14 amino acids. The V and J ends lost 4 bases and 4 bases respectively, with 12 bases between them. This CDR3 reads CATSDPQGGETQYF. The CDR3 nucleotides read TGTGCCACCAGTGACCCTCAGGGGGGAGAGACCCAGTACTTC.

The CDR3 reads CASSPYTGDYTF. In nucleotides, the CDR3 is TGTGCCAGCAGTCCCTACACCGGGGACTACACCTTC. The chain has TRBV6-1 and TRBJ1-2, with D hard to call. From germline, CDR1 is MNHNS and CDR2 SASEGT. The germline V and J ends were trimmed by 5 bases and 10 bases, with 14 bases remaining between them. There are 12 residues in the CDR3.